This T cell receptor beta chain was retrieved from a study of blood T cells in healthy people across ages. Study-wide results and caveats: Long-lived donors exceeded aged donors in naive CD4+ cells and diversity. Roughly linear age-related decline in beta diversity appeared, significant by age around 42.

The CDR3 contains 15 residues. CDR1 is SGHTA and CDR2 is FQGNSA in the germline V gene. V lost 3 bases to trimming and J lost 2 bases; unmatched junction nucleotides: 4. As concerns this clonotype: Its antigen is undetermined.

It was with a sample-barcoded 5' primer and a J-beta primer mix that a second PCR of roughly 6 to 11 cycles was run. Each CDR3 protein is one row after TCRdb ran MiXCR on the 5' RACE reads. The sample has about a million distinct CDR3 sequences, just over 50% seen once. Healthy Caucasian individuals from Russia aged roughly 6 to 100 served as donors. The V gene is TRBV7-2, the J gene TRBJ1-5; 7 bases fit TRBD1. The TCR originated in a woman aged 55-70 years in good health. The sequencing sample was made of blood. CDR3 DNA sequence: TGTGCCAGCAGCTTCGACAGGGTCCGCAATCAGCCCCAGCATTTT. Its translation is CASSFDRVRNQPQHF.